What follows are 7 T cell receptor beta chains derived from one specimen sequenced in a study of a mutant IDH1 vaccine in newly diagnosed glioma. Sequenced by immunoSEQ multiplex PCR; TCRdb stores in-frame clones only, minus some. Among around 50,000 clones listed, under 85% were seen once. Their antigen targets remain unknown. Time point here: week 35, safety follow-up. Every single dose of the vaccine, 300 ug of mutant IDH1 20-mer peptide, came with topical imiquimod. The sequenced sample was PBMCs, obtained from a glioma patient whose treatment included an IDH1 peptide vaccine. These receptor sequences come from a man aged 40-50 years with glioma.

This clone was found once. V and J are TRBV19 and TRBJ1-4, with 7 nucleotides matching TRBD1. The trim removed 7 bases at V and 6 bases at J, leaving 2 bases unmatched. The CDR3 length is 12 residues. Germline V gene lookup returns CDR1 LNHDA and CDR2 SQIVND (reference sequence). For the CDR3, the DNA is TGTGCCAGTAACGACAGGGATGAAAAACTGTTTTTT. It yields the protein CASNDRDEKLFF.

The chain combines TRBV5-1 with TRBJ2-3; 11 positions match TRBD2. The CDR3 sequence is 17 residues long. CDR1 and CDR2 from the germline V gene are SGHRS and YFSETQ. Trimming at V came to 4 bases and at J to 3 bases, leaving 10 bases not matched to a gene. The CDR3 sequence: CASSLIAGGLGTDTQYF. CDR3 DNA: TGCGCCAGCAGCCTTATAGCGGGGGGGCTAGGTACAGATACGCAGTATTTT. The entire variable domain, with the rest obtained from reference TRBV5-1 and TRBJ2-3, is as follows: KAGVTQTPRYLIKTRGQQVTLSCSPISGHRSVSWYQQTPGQGLQFLFEYFSETQRNKGNFPGRFSGRQFSNSRSEMNVSTLELGDSALYLCASSLIAGGLGTDTQYFGPGTRLTVL.

The V gene is TRBV7-6, the J gene TRBJ2-5; 16 bases are a match to TRBD2. The junction had 8 bases not matched to a gene; V was cut back by 2 bases and J by 2 bases. Germline-derived CDR1 and CDR2 are SGHVS and FNYEAQ. CDR3 size: 19 residues. CDR3 loop: CASSLPGLAGGKIQETQYF. The CDR3 nucleotides read TGTGCCAGCAGCTTACCGGGACTAGCGGGGGGGAAAATTCAAGAGACCCAGTACTTC.

This CDR3 is CSVPPRDSGRAFF. The CDR3 coding sequence is TGCAGCGTCCCGCCCCGGGACTCTGGTCGAGCTTTCTTT. This chain uses TRBV29-1 with TRBJ1-1, with D perhaps matching TRBD1 (5 bases). V was pared by 6 bases and J by 10 bases, with 21 bases between. CDR3 size: 13 residues. The germline gives CDR1 SQVTM, CDR2 ANQGSEA.

This clone was seen a single time. V usage is TRBV5-6 and J usage is TRBJ2-7, with 8 bases that match TRBD1. Trimming took 2 bases from V and 1 from J; bases not matched to a gene: 2. The CDR3 consists of 14 residues. Looked up from germline, CDR1 is SGHDT and CDR2 is YYEEEE. CDR3: CASSFGQGSYEQYF. DNA of the CDR3: TGTGCCAGCAGCTTCGGACAGGGTTCCTACGAGCAGTACTTC.

The genes are TRBV7-6 and TRBJ2-3; TRBD1 matches 8 bases. V shed 5 bases and J 9 bases; nucleotides not matched to a gene: 7. The CDR3 extends over 13 amino acids. The germline gives CDR1 SGHVS, CDR2 FNYEAQ. Here the CDR3 reads CASSADRVNTQYF. CDR3 coding DNA: TGTGCCAGCAGCGCGGACAGGGTGAACACGCAGTATTTT.

There are a few counts of this clone. V and J are TRBV9 and TRBJ2-1, with D maybe TRBD2 (5 bases). Germline CDR1 reads SGDLS; CDR2 reads YYNGEE. Trimming took off 3 bases at V and 8 bases at J, with 15 bases between the two ends. The CDR3 contains 14 residues. The CDR3 protein is CASSARGRGDEQFF. As DNA, the CDR3 is TGTGCCAGCAGCGCGAGAGGGAGAGGCGATGAGCAGTTCTTC.